This T cell receptor beta chain was recovered during a study of cytomegalovirus exposure and HLA in healthy donors. All donors participated as healthy donors of bone marrow. The CDR3 has 14 residues. Looked up from germline, CDR1 is SGHNT and CDR2 is YENEEA. The study's findings and limits: Among TCR sequences, most were rare, though some public TCRs appeared in many donors.

With regard to this clone: As yet, its antigen is unknown.

PCR used 60 Vbeta primers and 13 Jbeta primers. The repertoire was sequenced with immunoSEQ multiplex PCR; TCRdb's copy has only in-frame clones and lacks some. Of some 220,000 clones listed, about 89% were seen once; the top ten hold less than 1.2%. The chain has TRBV11-3 and TRBJ2-5; tentatively, D is TRBD2 (5 bases). TRBJ2-7 matches the DNA end more closely, so the J call is doubtful. This TCR was recovered from a woman younger than 30 in good health and CMV-seronegative. The sequenced sample consisted of PBMCs. CDR3 in amino acids: CASSLDWTSYEQYF. The CDR3 DNA sequence: TGTGCCAGCAGCTTAGATTGGACTTCCTACGAGCAGTACTTC.